This T cell receptor (beta chain) is from a study of blood T cells in healthy people across ages. This clonotype came up once. V was trimmed by 1 base and J by 3 bases, leaving 7 bases between them. Germline values: CDR1 DFQATT, CDR2 SNEGSKA (reference sequence). The CDR3 has 12 amino acids. Primed by a sample-barcoded 5' primer and a J-beta primer mix, a second PCR proceeded for 7 to 11 cycles. TCRdb recomputed calls from the 5' RACE reads with MiXCR, one row per CDR3 protein. The profile shows around 800,000 distinct CDR3 sequences, around 50% of them singletons. This sequence originates from an elderly man in good health. Input material: blood. This sequence joins TRBV20-1 and TRBJ2-7; unclear D gene. The CDR3 here is CSARAWNYEQYF. The CDR3, as DNA: TGCAGTGCTAGAGCATGGAACTACGAGCAGTACTTC.